This T cell receptor beta chain is from a study of T cells in Graves' hyperthyroidism and ophthalmopathy. Amplified TCR beta CDR3 regions derived from RNA transcripts. HTBI primers were used for first-round RT-PCR of the TCR CDR3. One entry per CDR3 protein, called by TCRdb with MiXCR from the multiplex PCR reads. The sample lists about half a million distinct CDR3 sequences, roughly a quarter occurring once. Study-level findings and limits: A 13 V-J signature model discriminated ophthalmopathy versus stable hyperthyroidism. Prediction of ophthalmopathy progression came a median around 6.1 months pre-onset.

This clonotype turned up a few times. Its matching antigen is unknown. Input material: blood. The sequence was collected from a woman aged 30 to 39 with Graves' ophthalmopathy.

The CDR3 bases are TGTGCCGCCACCCCCGACAGGGGAGGAGAGACCCAGTACTTC. Protein: CAATPDRGGETQYF. The chain carries TRBV6-1 and TRBJ2-5; 8 bases line up with TRBD1. Per germline, CDR1 MNHNS and CDR2 SASEGT. The CDR3 is made up of 14 amino acids. Trimming took 11 bases from V and 4 from J; bases not matched to a gene: 12.